This section outlines one TCR beta chain sequence together with its context. This clonotype was found a few times. What this receptor recognizes is not known. At one end, the junction sequence differs from germline, possibly due to a read error. The data derive from a study of T-cell memory formation after mild COVID-19 (dated by TCRdb to the early 2020s). Study-wide context: Most TCR sequence clusters were specific to one of the two donors. Longitudinal TCRalpha and TCRbeta repertoire sequencing tracked T-cell clones expanding and contracting after mild COVID-19 in a couple of donors. The cohort comprised two young, previously healthy adult volunteers, one female and one male.

Ficoll-Paque density gradient centrifugation was used to isolate PBMCs. This sample was sequenced with an Illumina NovaSeq 6000. TCRalpha and TCRbeta cDNA libraries were built by 5'RACE with constant-segment primers, adding sample barcodes and unique molecular identifiers. RNA was extracted from every sample with Trizol reagent. Amplification of the libraries took two PCR steps, and the second step added a second sample barcode plus Illumina TruSeq adapters. Libraries were sequenced on an Illumina NovaSeq with 2 x 150 bp paired-end reads. In the authors' own workflow: Reads were demultiplexed and collapsed into UMI-guided consensus sequences with migec v1.2.7. Using mixcr v2.1.11, UMI consensuses were aligned to TRA and TRB V and J templates and then assembled into clonotypes. Expanded or contracted clonotypes were those called significant by both edgeR and NoisET, with noise models trained on biological replicates. For edgeR calls, a false discovery rate-adjusted p below 0.01 and a log2 fold-change threshold of 1 were applied. PCA with hierarchical clustering of max-normalized trajectories of the 1000 most abundant clonotypes was used as exploratory dynamics analysis. The CD4 or CD8 phenotype of responding clones was assigned using the separately sequenced CD4+ and CD8+ repertoires. TCRdb itself trimmed the public reads at Q25 with fastp, ran MiXCR and retained productive beta chains. CDR3 protein sequences are deduplicated, and each keeps its most common genes and DNA. The V and J calls were not made by the authors but by TCRdb's processing. This sample gives approximately 250,000 distinct CDR3 sequences in total; 16% of them show up just once. In total, the top ten clones hold 22% of the sample.

There are 13 amino acids in the CDR3, from cysteine to phenylalanine inclusive. The CDR3 DNA has 39 bases and is translated from base 1. Summary of the overall study and its limitations: Clones that contracted from day 15 to 85 showed balanced CD4/CD8 phenotypes, whereas a second wave of clones that expanded from day 15 to 37 leaned towards CD4+. The detection of some responding clones in pre-infection memory suggests that pre-existing cross-reactive memory T cells joined the SARS-CoV-2 response. Only two mild cases were covered by the study, and larger cohorts that include severe cases with pre-infection samples were considered necessary. Contracting CD4+ clones were located mainly in the CM and EM memory subsets, whereas CD8+ clones were found to be enriched in EMRA. SARS-CoV-2 specificity of the second-wave clones peaking on day 37 was not confirmed.

The receptor comes from a man aged 18 to 35 who had mild COVID-19 (a few samples of this study predate the infection). The sample titles of this study are shuffled in the database, so cell type and time point are left out; the donor was told from shared clones. Sample: PBMCs or a T cell subset sorted from them (not recorded which). Recombination linked TRBV12-3 or TRBV12-4 to TRBJ1-2; the D gene is not confidently resolved. The DNA sequence reads TGTGCCAGCAGTCCCCCTCGTCGAGACGGCGGTTTCTTC. Its product reads: CASSPPRRDGGFF.